This T cell receptor beta chain was sequenced in a study of blood T cell repertoires in COVID-19. Study-level background: Some COVID-19 samples were acute and others convalescent; all came from the United States, Italy and Spain. In each case, the material was cDNA or gDNA derived from T cells, B-cell-depleted T cells, or PBMCs.

From germline, CDR1 is SNHLY and CDR2 FYNNEI. This CDR3 is built from 14 residues. After removal of 8 bases from V and 7 bases from J, the junction contained 8 bases not matched to a gene. This clone was seen a few times. Original methodology: Estimation of nucleated cell counts relied on the amplification of reference gene primers. Method: immunoSEQ multiplex PCR; TCRdb's copy keeps in-frame clones and lacks some. That table furnishes V, J and clone size, whereas the DNA furnished D and trimming. This table holds 30,000 to 35,000 clones, less than 80% found once. Sequenced sample: peripheral blood. The chain links TRBV2 to TRBJ1-6, with 7 bases identical to TRBD1. The clonotype originates from a man at least 80 years old with acute or convalescent COVID-19. Here the CDR3 DNA reads TGTGCCAGCCAATCTAGACAGGGAAATTCACCCCTCCACTTT. Translated: CASQSRQGNSPLHF.